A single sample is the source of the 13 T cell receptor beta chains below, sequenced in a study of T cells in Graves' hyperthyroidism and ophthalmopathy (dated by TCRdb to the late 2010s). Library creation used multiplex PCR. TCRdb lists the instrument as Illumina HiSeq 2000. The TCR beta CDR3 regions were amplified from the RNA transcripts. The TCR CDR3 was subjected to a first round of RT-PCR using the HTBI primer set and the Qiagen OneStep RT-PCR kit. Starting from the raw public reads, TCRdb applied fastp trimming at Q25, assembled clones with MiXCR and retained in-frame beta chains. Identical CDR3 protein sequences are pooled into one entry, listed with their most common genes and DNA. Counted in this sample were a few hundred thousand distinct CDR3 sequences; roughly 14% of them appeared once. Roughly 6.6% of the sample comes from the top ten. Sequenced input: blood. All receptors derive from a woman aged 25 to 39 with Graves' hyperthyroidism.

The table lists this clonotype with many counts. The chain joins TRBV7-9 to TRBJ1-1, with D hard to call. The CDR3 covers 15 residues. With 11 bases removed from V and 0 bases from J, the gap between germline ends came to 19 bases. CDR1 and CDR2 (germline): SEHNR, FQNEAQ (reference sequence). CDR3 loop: CASSPPIGVNTEAFF. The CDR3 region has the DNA TGTGCCTCCAGCCCCCCAATCGGGGTGAACACTGAAGCTTTCTTT. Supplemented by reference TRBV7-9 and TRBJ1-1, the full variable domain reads DTGVSQNPRHKITKRGQNVTFRCDPISEHNRLYWYRQTLGQGPEFLTYFQNEAQLEKSRLLSDRFSAERPKGSFSTLEIQRTEQGDSAMYLCASSPPIGVNTEAFFGQGTRLTVV.

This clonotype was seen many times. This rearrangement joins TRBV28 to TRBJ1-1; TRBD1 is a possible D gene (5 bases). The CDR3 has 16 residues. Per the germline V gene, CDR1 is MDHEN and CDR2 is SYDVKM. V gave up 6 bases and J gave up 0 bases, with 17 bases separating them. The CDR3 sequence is CASRSGEGRMNTEAFF. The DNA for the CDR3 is TGTGCCAGCAGGTCGGGTGAGGGGCGCATGAACACTGAAGCTTTCTTT.

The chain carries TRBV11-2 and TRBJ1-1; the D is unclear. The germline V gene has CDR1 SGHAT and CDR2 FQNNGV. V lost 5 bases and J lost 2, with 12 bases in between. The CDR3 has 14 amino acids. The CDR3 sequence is CASSLLILNTEAFF. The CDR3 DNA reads TGTGCCAGCAGCCTACTTATCTTAAACACTGAAGCTTTCTTT.

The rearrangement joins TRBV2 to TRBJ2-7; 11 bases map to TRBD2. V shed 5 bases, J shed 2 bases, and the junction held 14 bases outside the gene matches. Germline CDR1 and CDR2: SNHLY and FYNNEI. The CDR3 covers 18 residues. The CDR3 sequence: CASSLYAPLAGGAYEQYF. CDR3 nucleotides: TGTGCCAGCAGTTTATACGCCCCCCTAGCGGGAGGTGCCTACGAGCAGTACTTC.

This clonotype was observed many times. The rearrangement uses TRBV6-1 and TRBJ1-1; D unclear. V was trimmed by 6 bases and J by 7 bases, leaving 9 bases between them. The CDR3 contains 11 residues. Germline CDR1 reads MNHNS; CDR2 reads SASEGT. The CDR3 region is CASRMTLEAFF. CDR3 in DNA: TGTGCCAGCAGGATGACTCTTGAAGCTTTCTTT.

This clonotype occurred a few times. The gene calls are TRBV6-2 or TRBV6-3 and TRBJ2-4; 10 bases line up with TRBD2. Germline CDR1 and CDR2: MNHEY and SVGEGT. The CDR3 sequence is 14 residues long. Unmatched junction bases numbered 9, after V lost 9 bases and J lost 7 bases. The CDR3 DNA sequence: TGTGCCAGTACCCTTGGGACTAGCGTGAACATTCAGTACTTC. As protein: CASTLGTSVNIQYF.

Here the CDR3 reads CASSPTRDSYGYTF. The CDR3 DNA sequence: TGTGCCAGCAGTCCAACCCGGGACAGCTATGGCTACACCTTC. The chain has TRBV27 and TRBJ1-2; 7 bases line up with TRBD1. Germline loops: CDR1 MNHEY, CDR2 SMNVEV (reference sequence). The CDR3 is 14 residues long. V shed 5 bases and J 4 bases; nucleotides not matched to a gene: 7.

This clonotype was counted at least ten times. The CDR3 bases are TGTGCCACTTCGAGCGGGATGGGGTACAATGAGCAGTTCTTC. It is translated as CATSSGMGYNEQFF. The chain carries TRBV12-5 and TRBJ2-1, with TRBD2 identical over 7 bases. Germline lookup yields CDR1 LGHNT and CDR2 FRNRAP. This CDR3 is 14 amino acids long.

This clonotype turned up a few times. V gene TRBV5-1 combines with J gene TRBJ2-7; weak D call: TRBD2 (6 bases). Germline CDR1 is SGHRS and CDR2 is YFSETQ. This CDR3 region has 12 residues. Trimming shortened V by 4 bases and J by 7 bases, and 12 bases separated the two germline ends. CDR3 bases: TGCGCCAGCAGCAGGGCTGGAGGGGAGCAGTACTTC. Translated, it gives CASSRAGGEQYF. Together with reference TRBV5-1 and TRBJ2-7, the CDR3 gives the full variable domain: KAGVTQTPRYLIKTRGQQVTLSCSPISGHRSVSWYQQTPGQGLQFLFEYFSETQRNKGNFPGRFSGRQFSNSRSEMNVSTLELGDSALYLCASSRAGGEQYFGPGTRLTVT.

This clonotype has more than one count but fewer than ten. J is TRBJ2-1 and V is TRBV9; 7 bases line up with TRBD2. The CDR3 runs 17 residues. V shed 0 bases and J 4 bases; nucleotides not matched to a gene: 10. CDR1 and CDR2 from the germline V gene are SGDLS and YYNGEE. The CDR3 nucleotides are TGTGCCAGCAGCGTAGGCGGTCGCAGCGGGGTGTACAATGAGCAGTTCTTC. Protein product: CASSVGGRSGVYNEQFF.

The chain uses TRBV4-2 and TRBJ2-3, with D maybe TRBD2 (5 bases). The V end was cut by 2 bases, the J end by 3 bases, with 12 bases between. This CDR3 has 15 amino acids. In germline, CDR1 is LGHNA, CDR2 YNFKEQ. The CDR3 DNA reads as TGTGCCAGCAGCCAACTAGCAGTTAGAACAGATACGCAGTATTTT. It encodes CASSQLAVRTDTQYF.

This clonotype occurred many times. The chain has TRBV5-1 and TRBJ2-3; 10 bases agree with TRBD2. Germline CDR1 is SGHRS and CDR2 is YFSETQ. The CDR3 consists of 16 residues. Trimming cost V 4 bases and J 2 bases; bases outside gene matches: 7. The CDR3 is CASSRLAGGDTDTQYF. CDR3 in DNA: TGCGCCAGCAGCCGCTTAGCGGGAGGCGACACAGATACGCAGTATTTT.

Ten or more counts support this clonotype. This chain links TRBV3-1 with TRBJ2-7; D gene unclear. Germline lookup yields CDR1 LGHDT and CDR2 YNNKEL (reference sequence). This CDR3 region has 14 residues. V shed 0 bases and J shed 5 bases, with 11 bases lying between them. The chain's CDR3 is CASSQEWRVDEQYF. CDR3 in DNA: TGTGCCAGCAGCCAAGAATGGAGAGTCGACGAGCAGTACTTC.